These T cell receptor beta chains were read from a single sample in a study of patients and donors after allogeneic stem cell transplantation. Using its own MiXCR run on the RT-PCR reads, TCRdb lists one record per CDR3 protein. The table includes about 57,000 distinct CDR3 sequences, about an eighth detected once. What was sequenced was blood, either unsorted or a sorted T cell fraction (not recorded which). These receptors all come from a human donor who was either an allogeneic HSCT recipient or a stem cell or donor lymphocyte infusion donor (not recorded which). It is not recorded whose cells these are; they may come from a transplant donor. Each CDR3 is given with its conserved first and last residue.

v_call: TRBV12-3/TRBV12-4; j_call: TRBJ1-4; cdr3_aa: CASSFSSGAGLFF
v_call: TRBV5-6; j_call: TRBJ2-7; cdr3_aa: CASSHDPDTLYEQYF
v_call: TRBV27; j_call: TRBJ2-7; cdr3_aa: CASSLGLADAYEQYF
v_call: TRBV6-6; j_call: TRBJ1-4; cdr3_aa: CASSSLPDRGYEKLFF
v_call: TRBV7-6; j_call: TRBJ2-2; cdr3_aa: CASSLVFGRGSGELFF
v_call: TRBV12-3/TRBV12-4; j_call: TRBJ1-2; cdr3_aa: CASSPQGGYGYTF
v_call: TRBV7-6; j_call: TRBJ1-1; cdr3_aa: CASSLVVPGYTEAFF
v_call: TRBV2; j_call: TRBJ2-4; cdr3_aa: CASSLDGAKNIQYF
v_call: TRBV24-1; j_call: TRBJ2-1; cdr3_aa: CATTPGGASSDEQFF
v_call: TRBV6-5; j_call: TRBJ1-1; cdr3_aa: CASSRDREAFF
v_call: TRBV7-2; j_call: TRBJ1-5; cdr3_aa: CASSFGSGENQPQHF
v_call: TRBV21-1; j_call: TRBJ1-1; cdr3_aa: CASSKPQGAPSTEAFF
v_call: TRBV27; j_call: TRBJ1-1; cdr3_aa: CASSFEGGNTEAFF
v_call: TRBV6-1; j_call: TRBJ1-3; cdr3_aa: CASSEYLVRGGGNTIYF
v_call: TRBV5-1; j_call: TRBJ2-7; cdr3_aa: CASSSSLQGNGGYEQYF
v_call: TRBV6-5; j_call: TRBJ1-6; cdr3_aa: CASSPDWRSSYNSPLHF
v_call: TRBV15; j_call: TRBJ2-3; cdr3_aa: CATSRRDSSTDTQYF
v_call: TRBV4-1; j_call: TRBJ2-1; cdr3_aa: CASSQAVSDPPTEQFF
v_call: TRBV29-1; j_call: TRBJ2-1; cdr3_aa: CSVDQREGNEQFF
v_call: TRBV5-1; j_call: TRBJ2-3; cdr3_aa: CASSLAGPRFTDTQYF
v_call: TRBV5-5; j_call: TRBJ2-5; cdr3_aa: CASSSLPGQQETQYF
v_call: TRBV5-1; j_call: TRBJ2-2; cdr3_aa: CASSLRLAGGLSNTGELFF
v_call: TRBV2; j_call: TRBJ2-1; cdr3_aa: CARSGENSYNEQFF
v_call: TRBV7-3; j_call: TRBJ2-3; cdr3_aa: CASTSGEITDTQYF
v_call: TRBV27; j_call: TRBJ2-5; cdr3_aa: CASRMTWGVGETQYF
v_call: TRBV6-5; j_call: TRBJ1-4; cdr3_aa: CASSYHGTADNEKLFF
v_call: TRBV4-1; j_call: TRBJ2-2; cdr3_aa: CASSQGLGGGNGELFF
v_call: TRBV29-1; j_call: TRBJ1-1; cdr3_aa: CSVGRAGARTEAFF
v_call: TRBV7-8; j_call: TRBJ2-3; cdr3_aa: CASSPTKATDTQYF
v_call: TRBV6-6; j_call: TRBJ1-6; cdr3_aa: CASSYVYPDSPLHF
v_call: TRBV6-1; j_call: TRBJ2-1; cdr3_aa: CASSDPPWWEQFF
v_call: TRBV21-1; j_call: TRBJ2-7; cdr3_aa: CASVLQWEQYF
v_call: TRBV6-5; j_call: TRBJ2-3; cdr3_aa: CASSYSMRLAYTDTQYF
v_call: TRBV7-9; j_call: TRBJ2-1; cdr3_aa: CASSYGTSGHNEQFF
v_call: TRBV7-6; j_call: TRBJ2-1; cdr3_aa: CASSLNGRVVYNEQFF
v_call: TRBV3-1; j_call: TRBJ1-2; cdr3_aa: CASSPATGNGYTF
v_call: TRBV7-2; j_call: TRBJ2-1; cdr3_aa: CASNRLAGDVEQFF
v_call: TRBV12-3/TRBV12-4; j_call: TRBJ2-7; cdr3_aa: CASSFDRATYEQYF
v_call: TRBV9; j_call: TRBJ1-2; cdr3_aa: CASSAPPGEEATYGYTF
v_call: TRBV6-4; j_call: TRBJ2-1; cdr3_aa: CASSDKGGTYNEQFF
v_call: TRBV15; j_call: TRBJ2-3; cdr3_aa: CATSREIHGTGDTQYF
v_call: TRBV29-1; j_call: TRBJ2-7; cdr3_aa: CSAETGVPYEQYF
v_call: TRBV11-2; j_call: TRBJ1-5; cdr3_aa: CASSLVLQGHQPQHF
v_call: TRBV10-3; j_call: TRBJ2-5; cdr3_aa: CAISDSAETQYF
v_call: TRBV4-1; j_call: TRBJ1-2; cdr3_aa: CASSQEGGWTNYGYTF
v_call: TRBV12-3/TRBV12-4; j_call: TRBJ2-4; cdr3_aa: CASSLLENIQYF
v_call: TRBV10-3; j_call: TRBJ2-7; cdr3_aa: CAITPGEPTYEQYF
v_call: TRBV6-5; j_call: TRBJ1-6; cdr3_aa: CASTAGARFYNSPLHF
v_call: TRBV5-1; j_call: TRBJ1-1; cdr3_aa: CASSLPSMNTEAFF
v_call: TRBV25-1; j_call: TRBJ2-7; cdr3_aa: CASSAQVASYEQYF